The present entry profiles one T cell receptor (beta chain) with its context. The record originates from a study of a mutant IDH1 vaccine in newly diagnosed glioma. This CDR3 region has 14 residues. Germline values: CDR1 SGHTA, CDR2 FQGNSA. J lost 5 bases, V lost 5 bases, and 6 bases had no gene match. Time point here: baseline, week 1 (first vaccination visit). Treatment defined: pre-vaccination baseline after standard-of-care therapy. Patients carried new grade 3 or 4 IDH1-mutant astrocytomas lacking nuclear ATRX. The repertoire was sequenced with immunoSEQ multiplex PCR; TCRdb's copy has only in-frame clones and lacks some. Here the sample spans 60,000 to 75,000 clones, over 70% being singletons.

This TCR was recovered from a woman aged 18-30 years with glioma. Some clones in this sample may be carry-over from other donors' samples. The sample was peripheral blood mononuclear cells (PBMCs), taken from a glioma patient treated with radiotherapy, temozolomide or both. This chain uses TRBV7-2 with TRBJ1-1, with 9 nucleotides matching TRBD1. The DNA for the CDR3 is TGTGCCAGCAGCCCGACAGGGGGATGGACTGAAGCTTTCTTT. Its protein product is CASSPTGGWTEAFF.